This T cell receptor beta chain was captured in a study of regulatory T cells in long-lasting Graves disease. General observations from the study: The researchers studied only peripheral blood, not thyroid tissue. Those with persistent disease had in common more public clonotypes (about 2,700) than new patients (approximately 970). Persistent Graves' patients possessed reduced TCR diversity relative to recently diagnosed ones.

Assembly of TCR beta libraries relied on iRepertoire HTBI primers together with Arm-PCR of CDR3 regions. TCRdb processed the multiplex PCR reads anew with MiXCR; each CDR3 protein has one entry. The sample carries about 660,000 distinct CDR3 sequences, about 32% recorded once. This clonotype was picked up a small number of times. Its antigen is undetermined. Time point given: persistent/refractory GD, antithyroid drugs over 5 years with positive TRAb. PBMC-derived RNA was used for the TCR library. Germline V gene sequence: CDR1 SGHVS, CDR2 FNYEAQ. The CDR3 contains 16 residues. V was pared by 4 bases and J by 7 bases, with 11 bases of the junction left unmatched.

V is TRBV7-6 and J is TRBJ1-4, with TRBD1 identical over 8 bases. The TCR sequence derives from a female donor with Graves disease. Sequencing used peripheral blood mononuclear cells (PBMCs), obtained when the disease was refractory, from a patient treated with antithyroid drugs. The CDR3 DNA reads as TGTGCCAGCAGCTCCCACGGGCTGCAGGGGGCTGAAAAACTGTTTTTT. It codes for CASSSHGLQGAEKLFF.